This is a list of T cell receptor beta chains from one sample in a study of shared clonotypes between healthy human individuals. Generated by immunoSEQ multiplex PCR, the TCRdb table keeps only in-frame clones and is missing some. The data contain about 1,800,000 clones, about 95% of them singletons. The sample taken for sequencing was naive CD8+ T cells sorted from blood. The receptors originated from a man aged 18 to 30 in good health. Both conserved end residues are trimmed from each CDR3.

CDR3,V,J
ASSSSDLTTGELF,TRBV6-5,TRBJ2-2
ASSLGSGGAYEQY,TRBV7-2,TRBJ2-7
ASSMTSGSGEQY,TRBV9,TRBJ2-7
ASSLAEGSDNEQF,TRBV7-9,TRBJ2-1
ASSLGGGPVFYEQY,TRBV11-2,TRBJ2-7
AWTPLGTGLTQY,TRBV30,TRBJ2-5
ASSLSTAAGANEQF,TRBV27,TRBJ2-1
ASSLGETDSYNEQF,TRBV5-6,TRBJ2-1
ASSLGLAKHSTYEQY,TRBV7-9,TRBJ2-7
ASSERKVYTEAF,TRBV6-1,TRBJ1-1
SVAGTGFAGTEAF,TRBV29-1,TRBJ1-1
ASSLLAGWETQY,TRBV27,TRBJ2-5
ASSQYPSGSIGGELF,TRBV4-3,TRBJ2-2
ATSWGGEGTGNTIY,TRBV15,TRBJ1-3
ASSSNRDSILVRY,TRBV28,TRBJ2-7
ASSQEKSGGAYEQY,TRBV4-3,TRBJ2-7
ASSLPRAGSSYEQY,TRBV7-9,TRBJ2-7